Below are 32 T cell receptor beta chains sequenced from a single sample in a study of tumor-infiltrating lymphocytes in primary liver carcinoma. Blood RNA was derived from unsorted whole blood, and germline DNA was extracted too. TCR beta cDNA was reverse-transcribed from roughly 520 ng of total RNA. The reaction used a constant-region primer and ProtoScript II reverse transcriptase. Three nested multiplex PCR rounds, a slightly modified ARM-PCR, produced the libraries for TCR beta. TRBV1-TRBV30 forward primers paired with a C-beta reverse primer were used in the first two PCR rounds, which ran approximately 10 cycles each. TCRdb reanalysed the multiplex PCR reads using MiXCR and keeps one entry per CDR3 protein. This table holds 310,000 or so distinct CDR3 sequences, around three fifths found once. The material sequenced was peripheral blood. These receptors were obtained from a young woman with primary liver carcinoma and hepatitis B virus infection.

This clonotype was observed at least ten times. This chain connects TRBV6-5 to TRBJ1-2; D gene uncertain. V gave up 6 bases and J gave up 8 bases, with 16 bases separating them. The CDR3 is 13 amino acids. Germline CDR1 and CDR2: MNHEY and SVGAGI. CDR3 nucleotides: TGTGCCAGCAGACCCGACCGACTAGACGGCTACACCTTC. Translation: CASRPDRLDGYTF.

In this sample, this clonotype turned up a few times. Since the CDR3 does not end with the conserved phenylalanine or tryptophan, this likely comes from a read error. This rearrangement joins TRBV4-1 to TRBJ2-3; D not resolved. V lost 0 bases to trimming and J lost 2 bases, with 6 bases between them. This CDR3 spans 14 amino acids. The germline CDR1 and CDR2 sequences are MGHRA and YSYEKL. The chain's CDR3 is CASSQEPATDTQYI. The CDR3 DNA reads as TGCGCCAGCAGCCAAGAGCCAGCCACAGATACGCAGTATATT.

On this clonotype: This sequence may be a read error, since a much larger clone differs from it by one base. The chain joins TRBV12-3 or TRBV12-4 to TRBJ1-2, with D perhaps matching TRBD1 (5 bases). V was clipped by 6 bases and J by 4 bases, with 12 bases between them. CDR3 length: 13 amino acids. The CDR3 is CASSIGEGYGYTF. CDR3 nucleotide sequence: TGTGCCAGCAGCATAGGGGAGGGCTATGGCTACACCTTC.

This clonotype was counted ten times or more. The V call is TRBV4-2, the J call TRBJ2-7; the match to TRBD1 covers 7 bases. CDR1 is LGHNA and CDR2 is YNFKEQ in the germline V gene. This CDR3 region has 13 residues. V gave up 0 bases and J gave up 7 bases; unmatched junction bases: 3. CDR3 in DNA: TGTGCCAGCAGCCAAGATCAGGGGGTAGAGCAGTACTTC. It codes for CASSQDQGVEQYF.

Concerning this clonotype: Given a much more abundant clone one base away, this may be a read error. V usage is TRBV11-2 and J usage is TRBJ2-1; TRBD2 agrees at 12 bases. V lost 1 base, J lost 3 bases, and 7 bases stayed unmatched. This CDR3 spans 18 amino acids. The germline gives CDR1 SGHAT, CDR2 FQNNGV. The CDR3 sequence is CASSLVGPSGRGYNEQFF. CDR3 DNA sequence: TGTGCCAGCAGCTTAGTCGGGCCTAGCGGGAGGGGCTACAATGAGCAGTTCTTC. Using reference TRBV11-2 and TRBJ2-1 for the parts outside the CDR3, the full variable domain is EAGVAQSPRYKIIEKRQSVAFWCNPISGHATLYWYQQILGQGPKLLIQFQNNGVVDDSQLPKDRFSAERLKGVDSTLKIQPAKLEDSAVYLCASSLVGPSGRGYNEQFFGPGTRLTVL.

A note on this clonotype: One junction end disagrees with the germline gene, perhaps due to a read error. The genes are TRBV24-1 and TRBJ2-3, with D perhaps TRBD2 (6 bases). The germline CDR1 and CDR2 sequences are KGHDR and SFDVKD. The length of the CDR3 is 13 residues. CDR3 sequence reads: CATSGRAIDMQYF. For the CDR3, the DNA is TGTGCCACCAGCGGGAGAGCGATAGATATGCAGTATTTT.

Many counts were recorded for this clonotype. V and J are TRBV11-1 and TRBJ2-1; 8 bases agree with TRBD1. CDR1 SGHAT and CDR2 FQDESV come from the germline V gene (reference sequence). V shed 5 bases, J shed 0 bases, and the junction held 3 bases outside the gene matches. CDR3 length: 15 amino acids. CDR3: CASSLDRGSYNEQFF. The DNA for the CDR3 is TGTGCCAGCAGCCTAGACAGGGGCTCCTACAATGAGCAGTTCTTC.

This clonotype occurred once. The chain uses TRBV20-1 and TRBJ2-1; TRBD2 is a possible D gene (6 bases). CDR3 length: 16 residues. V lost 0 bases, J lost 0 bases, and 12 bases lay in between. CDR1 is DFQATT, CDR2 SNEGSKA, per germline (reference sequence). CDR3 nucleotides: TGCAGTGCTAGAGATCCGGAGGGCCGCTCCTACAATGAGCAGTTCTTC. Its translation is CSARDPEGRSYNEQFF.

The chain couples TRBV5-7 to TRBJ2-1, with D possibly matching TRBD2 (5 bases). TRBV5-7 is labeled an ORF, and its function is uncertain. This CDR3 has 11 amino acids. V lost 1 base and J lost 13, with 9 bases in between. DNA for the CDR3: TGTGCCAGCAGCTTGTCGGGGATTCAGTTCTTC. It is translated as CASSLSGIQFF.

Concerning this clonotype: At one boundary the junction diverges from the germline segment, which might be a read error. The rearrangement joins TRBV5-4 to TRBJ2-3; D may be TRBD1 (5 bases). Germline V lookup: CDR1 SGHNT, CDR2 YYREEE (reference sequence). The CDR3 length is 15 residues. CDR3 in DNA: TGTGCCAGCAGCCATGGATTAAGGGGCACAGGTACGCAGTATTTT. It translates to CASSHGLRGTGTQYF.

In this sample, this clonotype turned up a few times. V is TRBV5-4 and J is TRBJ2-7; 9 nucleotides match TRBD2. The CDR3 has 16 residues. CDR1 and CDR2 from the germline V gene are SGHNT and YYREEE (reference sequence). J gave up 3 bases and V 4 bases, and 11 bases lay outside the gene matches. CDR3 sequence reads: CASSDSFGGRVYEQYF. DNA of the CDR3: TGTGCCAGCAGCGATTCTTTCGGCGGGAGGGTCTACGAGCAGTACTTC.

Comment on this clonotype: A much larger clonotype is one base distant, so this may be a read error. This sequence joins TRBV29-1 and TRBJ2-7; TRBD1 aligns across 7 bases. Germline CDR1 reads SQVTM; CDR2 reads ANQGSEA. The CDR3 is made up of 15 amino acids. The CDR3 nucleotides are TGCAGCGATGAATCTAATAACAGGGGCCTTCGGGAGCAGTACTTC. Translating gives CSDESNNRGLREQYF.

As for this clonotype: A read error may produce the germline difference seen at one junction end. The chain uses TRBV10-3 and TRBJ1-5; D unresolved. This CDR3 has 11 residues. The germline V gene encodes CDR1 ENHRY and CDR2 SYGVKD. The CDR3, as DNA: TGTGACATCGGAGACAATCAGCCCCAGCATTTT. This codes for CDIGDNQPQHF.

As regards this clonotype: A much larger clone lies one base from this, so it may be a read error. The rearrangement joins TRBV29-1 to TRBJ1-1; D is possibly TRBD1 (5 bases). This CDR3 contains 13 residues. CDR1 and CDR2 (germline): SQVTM, ANQGSEA. CDR3 sequence reads: CGAGMGENTEAFF. CDR3 nucleotide sequence: TGCGGCGCTGGTATGGGGGAGAACACTGAAGCTTTCTTT.

Regarding this clonotype: One end of the junction fails to match germline, which may point to a read error. The genes are TRBV11-2 and TRBJ2-1, with 7 positions matching TRBD2. The germline gives CDR1 SGHAT, CDR2 FQNNGV. This CDR3 is 15 amino acids long. CDR3: CAISLTSRRGSEQFF. The DNA for the CDR3 is TGTGCCATCAGCTTGACTAGCAGGAGAGGGAGTGAGCAGTTCTTC.

As to this clonotype: This could be a read error, since a much larger clone is one nucleotide away. The rearrangement uses TRBV6-2 or TRBV6-3 and TRBJ1-6; 7 bases are shared with TRBD1. Germline loops: CDR1 MNHEY, CDR2 SVGEGT. This CDR3 has 16 amino acids. The V and J ends lost 5 bases and 5 bases, in that order; junction bases with no gene match: 9. The CDR3, as DNA: TGTGCCAGCAGTGGTCGCCGACAGGGTCATAATTCACCCCTCCACTTT. Its protein product is CASSGRRQGHNSPLHF.

Details on this clonotype: An end of the junction differs from the germline gene, which may be a read error. V usage is TRBV7-8 and J usage is TRBJ2-7; no clear D. The CDR3 covers 14 residues. Germline CDR1 reads SGHVS; CDR2 reads FQNEAQ. The chain's CDR3 is CASNLSGPTYEQYF. CDR3 bases: TGTGCCAGCAACTTATCGGGCCCGACCTACGAGCAGTACTTC. The variable domain in full, completed from reference TRBV7-8 and TRBJ2-7, reads GAGVSQSPRYKVAKRGQDVALRCDPISGHVSLFWYQQALGQGPEFLTYFQNEAQLDKSGLPSDRFFAERPEGSVSTLKIQRTQQEDSAVYLCASNLSGPTYEQYFGPGTRLTVT.

As concerns this clonotype: A much larger clone lies one base from this, so it may be a read error. The V and J genes are TRBV12-3 or TRBV12-4 and TRBJ1-2, with D unclear. The CDR3 has 13 amino acids. Deletions cut 5 bases from V and 3 bases from J, with 10 bases between. This CDR3 reads CASSTPRHYGYTF. CDR3 nucleotide sequence: TGTGCCAGCAGTACCCCTAGGCACTATGGCTACACCTTC.

For this clonotype: A much larger clone is a single base away; this may be a read error. The chain is built from TRBV29-1 and TRBJ2-7; no firm D call. V lost 2 bases, J lost 2 bases, and 7 bases lay in between. The CDR3 runs to 12 residues. CDR1 SQVTM and CDR2 ANQGSEA come from the germline V gene. CDR3 nucleotides: TGCAGCGTTGAACTCAGGCCCTACGAGCAGTACTTC. Its protein product is CSVELRPYEQYF.

A word on this clonotype: A much larger clone differs from this one at a single base, so this may be a read error. This chain connects TRBV11-2 to TRBJ2-5; D is ambiguous. The CDR3 extends over 14 amino acids. The V and J ends lost 5 bases and 1 base respectively, with 11 bases between them. From germline, CDR1 is SGHAT and CDR2 FQNNGV. The CDR3, as DNA: TGTGCCAGCAGCGTCAGAGAATTCCAAGAGACCCAGTACTTC. Its translation is CASSVREFQETQYF.

As regards this clonotype: The junction departs from germline at one end; a sequencing error may be responsible. This rearrangement joins TRBV11-2 to TRBJ2-1; no reliable D call. The CDR3 has 15 residues. Germline V gene data show CDR1 as SGHAT and CDR2 as FQNNGV. The CDR3 loop reads CASSRERSSYSEQFF. The CDR3 bases are TGTGCCAGCAGTAGGGAAAGGAGCTCCTACAGTGAGCAATTCTTC.

For this clonotype: In this CDR3 the conserved last residue, phenylalanine or tryptophan, is missing, so a read error is likely. This chain connects TRBV11-2 to TRBJ2-5, with D unclear. This CDR3 comprises 12 residues. The germline gives CDR1 SGHAT, CDR2 FQNNGV. The CDR3 sequence: CAGSSSSETQYL. DNA of the CDR3: TGTGCCGGCAGCTCTTCTTCGGAGACCCAGTACTTA.

This chain connects TRBV11-2 to TRBJ2-7, with 8 bases fitting TRBD1. CDR1 is SGHAT, CDR2 FQNNGV, per germline. CDR3 length equals 14 residues. The ends lost 6 bases at V and 3 bases at J; junction bases unmatched: 7. The CDR3, as DNA: TGTGCCAGCAGTTCTCGACAGGGGATCTACGAGCAGTACTTC. Amino acids: CASSSRQGIYEQYF.

Comment on this clonotype: A clone one base away is much larger, so this may be a read error. The V call is TRBV29-1, the J call TRBJ2-4; D is perhaps TRBD2 (6 bases). The germline V gene has CDR1 SQVTM and CDR2 ANQGSEA. The CDR3 spans 15 residues. V was trimmed by 6 bases and J by 0 bases, leaving 15 bases between them. In nucleotides, the CDR3 is TGCAGCGTACGTATTAGCGGCCTAGCCAAAAACATTCAGTACTTC. Encoded protein: CSVRISGLAKNIQYF.

This chain connects TRBV7-8 to TRBJ2-2; D is tentatively TRBD1 or TRBD2 (6 bases each). This CDR3 contains 16 residues. Germline CDR1 SGHVS, CDR2 FQNEAQ. V was cut by 5 bases and J by 6 bases, with 19 bases left in between. The chain's CDR3 is CASSTWGDTWAGELFF. Written as DNA, the CDR3 is TGTGCCAGCAGCACCTGGGGGGACACGTGGGCCGGGGAGCTGTTTTTT.

Remarks on this clonotype: A much larger clone sits a single nucleotide away, making a read error possible. This rearrangement joins TRBV6-2 or TRBV6-3 to TRBJ2-1; D unresolved. The germline gives CDR1 MNHEY, CDR2 SVGEGT. The CDR3 has 11 amino acids. The CDR3 loop reads CVSKSLNEQFF. In nucleotides, the CDR3 is TGTGTCAGCAAGTCACTGAATGAGCAGTTCTTC.

Details on this clonotype: One junction end disagrees with the germline gene, perhaps due to a read error. CDR3 region: CTSRMARQPQRF. CDR3 DNA sequence: TGTACCAGCAGGATGGCGCGGCAGCCCCAGCGTTTT. The chain has TRBV6-1 and TRBJ1-5; D is uncertain. The CDR3 is 12 residues long. Germline V CDR1 and CDR2: MNHNS, SASEGT.

As concerns this clonotype: It may be a read error: a sequence one base away is much more abundant. The chain recombines TRBV6-1 with TRBJ2-6; D is unclear. CDR1 is MNHNS and CDR2 is SASEGT in the germline V gene. The CDR3 extends over 12 amino acids. V was shortened by 7 bases and J by 12 bases, with 13 bases between the two germline ends. The CDR3 spells CASIYGQSVLTF. CDR3 sequence (DNA): TGTGCCAGCATTTATGGGCAGAGCGTCCTGACTTTC.

Comment on this clonotype: The junction differs from germline at one of its ends, possibly a read error. The genes are TRBV11-2 and TRBJ1-1; 8 bases fit TRBD1. This CDR3 spans 15 amino acids. Germline CDR1 SGHAT, CDR2 FQNNGV. CDR3 DNA: TGCGCCAGCAACAGGGGGGCGAGATTGATCACTGAAGCTTTCTTT. This translates into CASNRGARLITEAFF.

A note on this clonotype: This may stem from a read error, because a much larger clone lies one nucleotide away. The V and J genes are TRBV10-3 and TRBJ2-7, with D hard to call. V was cut by 4 bases and J by 3 bases, with 19 bases left in between. Germline assignment: CDR1 ENHRY and CDR2 SYGVKD. This CDR3 region has 16 residues. The CDR3 region is CAISGSGSPSFYEQYF. The CDR3 coding sequence is TGTGCCATCAGTGGATCGGGCAGCCCCTCTTTCTACGAGCAGTACTTC.

Ten or more counts support this clonotype. J is TRBJ1-1 and V is TRBV28; D unresolved. CDR1 is MDHEN, CDR2 SYDVKM, per germline. The V end lost 3 bases, the J end lost 1 base, and 6 bases lay between the germline ends. The CDR3 is 13 amino acids. Here the CDR3 DNA reads TGTGCCAGCAGTTTCAGAGGGAACACTGAAGCTTTCTTT. Its protein product is CASSFRGNTEAFF.

As to this clonotype: A much larger clone sits a single nucleotide away, making a read error possible. CDR3 nucleotide sequence: TGCGCCAACAGCCAAGATCTTCCTAGCGGGGCAGTGTATTTT. This gives the protein CANSQDLPSGAVYF. The chain joins TRBV4-3 to TRBJ2-3, with 9 positions matching TRBD2. This CDR3 has 14 residues. CDR1 is LGHNA, CDR2 YSLEER, per germline.